The 19 T cell receptor beta chains reported below all come from one sample, sequenced in a study of blood T cell repertoires in COVID-19. Repertoires were generated with immunoSEQ multiplex PCR, while TCRdb's copy carries only in-frame clones and drops some. The table has 300,000 or so clones, more than 70% seen once. Source material: peripheral blood. The receptors were gathered from a woman aged 25 to 39 who had recovered from COVID-19.

V gene TRBV7-9 combines with J gene TRBJ2-1; D tentatively reads TRBD1 or TRBD2 (5 bases each). Between the trimmed V and J ends, which lost 11 bases and 5 bases, there was a span of 19 bases. CDR3 length: 14 amino acids. CDR1 and CDR2 from the germline V gene are SEHNR and FQNEAQ (reference sequence). The CDR3 DNA is TGTGCCGGGACCAGGGCCCAGAAAAACAATGAGCAGTTCTTC. Translated: CAGTRAQKNNEQFF.

J is TRBJ2-7 and V is TRBV27; 11 bases align to TRBD1. The germline V gene has CDR1 MNHEY and CDR2 SMNVEV (reference sequence). This CDR3 contains 14 residues. The J segment lost 7 bases and the V segment lost 5 bases, leaving 7 bases of the junction unmatched. This CDR3 is CASSPGTGGLEQYF. CDR3 DNA: TGTGCCAGCAGTCCCGGGACAGGGGGACTTGAGCAGTACTTC.

The chain links TRBV28 to TRBJ2-7, with D maybe TRBD2 (5 bases). Looked up from germline, CDR1 is MDHEN and CDR2 is SYDVKM. This CDR3 comprises 15 residues. With 5 bases removed from V and 0 bases from J, the gap between germline ends came to 14 bases. The CDR3 DNA is TGTGCCAGCAGTCCCTCAGGAGGAGGCTCCTACGAGCAGTACTTC. The encoded protein is CASSPSGGGSYEQYF.

This clone was seen a handful of times. The chain employs TRBV5-8 and TRBJ2-1; 7 bases match TRBD2. Germline lookup yields CDR1 SGHTS and CDR2 YDEGEE. V was pared by 7 bases and J by 4 bases, with 14 bases of the junction left unmatched. The CDR3 contains 16 residues. This chain's CDR3 is CASELEGGTTYNEQFF. The CDR3 nucleotides read TGTGCCAGCGAGCTTGAGGGAGGGACTACGTACAATGAGCAGTTCTTC.

The CDR3 region has the DNA TGTGCCAGCAGCCCCCTCAGCAATCAGCCCCAGCATTTT. Residues: CASSPLSNQPQHF. The chain is built from TRBV6-5 and TRBJ1-5; D gene ambiguous. Trimming cost V 6 bases and J 1 base, with 7 bases left between them. The germline gives CDR1 MNHEY, CDR2 SVGAGI. This CDR3 is built from 13 residues.

The chain joins TRBV7-8 to TRBJ2-7, with a possible D match to TRBD1 (7 bases). The CDR3 is 16 amino acids. CDR1 SGHVS and CDR2 FQNEAQ come from the germline V gene. The V gene lost 4 bases and the J gene lost 0 bases, with 16 bases spanning the gap. The CDR3 region is CASSSKQGTYSYEQYF. CDR3 in DNA: TGTGCCAGCAGCTCTAAACAGGGGACTTACTCCTACGAGCAGTACTTC.

This CDR3 is CASSQEARTYEQYF. The CDR3 bases are TGTGCCAGCAGCCAAGAGGCCAGGACCTACGAGCAGTACTTC. The V and J genes are TRBV4-2 and TRBJ2-7; D gene ambiguous. The CDR3 totals 14 residues. With 0 bases removed from V and 2 bases from J, the gap between germline ends came to 8 bases. Germline CDR1 is LGHNA and CDR2 is YNFKEQ.

The chain couples TRBV6-5 to TRBJ1-2, with D possibly matching TRBD1 (6 bases). Germline V gene data show CDR1 as MNHEY and CDR2 as SVGAGI. Trimming left V 6 bases short and J 8 bases short, with 13 bases between. The CDR3 is 12 residues long. Here the CDR3 DNA reads TGTGCCAGCAGATGGGGGCCTTGGGGCTACACCTTC. It codes for CASRWGPWGYTF.

V is TRBV19 and J is TRBJ2-7, with TRBD1 matching 9 bases. V lost 6 bases to trimming and J lost 2 bases; unmatched junction nucleotides: 2. The CDR3 sequence is 13 residues long. CDR1 LNHDA and CDR2 SQIVND come from the germline V gene (reference sequence). This chain's CDR3 is CASSRDRAYEQYF. For the CDR3, the DNA is TGTGCCAGTAGCCGGGACAGGGCCTACGAGCAGTACTTC.

V gene TRBV2 combines with J gene TRBJ1-5; 7 positions match TRBD1. Germline V lookup: CDR1 SNHLY, CDR2 FYNNEI. The CDR3 covers 13 residues. With 7 bases clipped from V and 5 bases from J, the junction kept 5 bases outside the gene matches. The CDR3 is CASNRDRDQPQHF. The CDR3 DNA follows: TGTGCCAGCAATCGTGACAGGGATCAGCCCCAGCATTTT.

This chain links TRBV6-1 with TRBJ1-2, with TRBD1 matching over 8 bases. The CDR3 spans 13 residues. Trimming took 3 bases from V and 5 from J; bases not matched to a gene: 2. CDR1 and CDR2 (germline): MNHNS, SASEGT. The CDR3 region has the DNA TGTGCCAGCAGTGACCAGGGGGCGTATGGCTACACCTTC. Its protein product is CASSDQGAYGYTF.

This rearrangement joins TRBV18 to TRBJ1-1; D remains unclear. Trimming removed 3 bases at V and 0 bases at J, with 11 bases between. This CDR3 has 15 residues. The germline gives CDR1 KGHSH, CDR2 LQKENI. CDR3 sequence (DNA): TGTGCCAGCTCACCGCGGGCCGGCTTGAACACTGAAGCTTTCTTT. Amino acid sequence: CASSPRAGLNTEAFF.

The chain carries TRBV11-2 and TRBJ2-7, with 8 bases fitting TRBD1. CDR1 and CDR2 from the germline V gene are SGHAT and FQNNGV. V lost 4 bases to trimming and J lost 5 bases; unmatched junction nucleotides: 4. This CDR3 region has 13 residues. The CDR3 region has the DNA TGTGCCAGCAGCTCCAGACAGGGGAACGAGCAGTACTTC. Translation: CASSSRQGNEQYF.

The rearrangement uses TRBV27 and TRBJ1-2; TRBD1 agrees at 7 bases. The CDR3 has 14 amino acids. CDR1 is MNHEY, CDR2 SMNVEV, per germline (reference sequence). Trimming at V came to 4 bases and at J to 7 bases, leaving 9 bases not matched to a gene. In nucleotides, the CDR3 is TGTGCCAGCAGTTCTAATTTAGGGGGCCTTGGCTACACCTTC. This encodes CASSSNLGGLGYTF.

This sequence joins TRBV5-1 and TRBJ1-1, with D possibly being TRBD1 (6 bases). The CDR3 totals 15 residues. CDR1 and CDR2 (germline): SGHRS, YFSETQ. V was cut by 0 bases and J by 4 bases, with 13 bases left in between. CDR3 amino acids: CASSLAGGGSTEAFF. The CDR3 nucleotides read TGCGCCAGCAGCTTGGCCGGGGGCGGGAGCACTGAAGCTTTCTTT.

V gene TRBV4-1 combines with J gene TRBJ2-2; a weak D match, TRBD2 (5 bases). V gave up 2 bases and J gave up 1 base, with 14 bases separating them. CDR1 is MGHRA, CDR2 YSYEKL, per germline. CDR3 length: 17 amino acids. The CDR3 nucleotides are TGCGCCAGCAGCCAAATTGTAACGGGGTGGAACACCGGGGAGCTGTTTTTT. Translation: CASSQIVTGWNTGELFF.

This chain joins TRBV5-1 and TRBJ1-2, with D possibly TRBD1 on 6 matching bases. V lost 2 bases, J lost 0 bases, and 8 bases lay in between. This CDR3 has 14 residues. Germline loops: CDR1 SGHRS, CDR2 YFSETQ. CDR3 protein: CASSLQGANYGYTF. As DNA, the CDR3 is TGCGCCAGCAGCTTACAGGGAGCTAACTATGGCTACACCTTC.

On this clone itself: At one of its ends the junction is not consistent with the germline gene, which may arise from a read error. The rearrangement joins TRBV4-1 to TRBJ1-1; TRBD1 might be the D (6 bases). Per the germline V gene, CDR1 is MGHRA and CDR2 is YSYEKL. The length of the CDR3 is 15 residues. CDR3 region: CASSKDGRGETEAFF. CDR3 in DNA: TGCGCCAGCAGCAAAGACGGCAGGGGAGAAACTGAAGCTTTCTTT.

The CDR3, as DNA: TGTGCCAGCAGCATCCGGGACAGGGGGAGCACTGAAGCTTTCTTT. This gives the protein CASSIRDRGSTEAFF. This chain uses TRBV6-2 or TRBV6-3 with TRBJ1-1; 11 bases line up with TRBD1. The trim removed 6 bases at V and 4 bases at J, leaving 7 bases unmatched. The CDR3 spans 15 residues. The germline V gene has CDR1 MNHEY and CDR2 SVGEGT.